Listed below are T cell receptor beta chains from one sample, sequenced in a study of cytomegalovirus exposure and HLA in healthy donors. Produced via immunoSEQ multiplex PCR; TCRdb's table is partial and in-frame only. There are under 100,000 clones in the sample, with 3.4% held by the top ten. Sample: PBMCs. Receptors were obtained from a woman aged 30 to 39 in good health and CMV-seronegative. Both conserved end residues are part of each CDR3. A D gene is named only where the DNA matches it firmly. Rows may omit the clone size; those that give it use once, few, many or a size class.

d_gene,abundance,j_gene,len,v_gene,CDR3aa,CDR3nt
NA,NA,TRBJ1-6,14,TRBV19,CASSTQGMDSPLHF,TGTGCCAGTAGTACTCAGGGAATGGATTCACCCCTCCACTTT
NA,NA,TRBJ1-1,13,TRBV30,CAWRQNRDTEAFF,TGTGCCTGGAGACAGAACAGGGACACTGAAGCTTTCTTT
NA,NA,TRBJ1-1,13,TRBV5-6,CASTRGRGTEAFF,TGTGCCAGCACTCGGGGGAGGGGCACTGAAGCTTTCTTT
NA,NA,TRBJ1-1,12,TRBV28,CASSLSWGVTFF,TGTGCCAGCAGTTTGTCTTGGGGGGTGACTTTCTTT
NA,NA,TRBJ2-3,14,TRBV9,CASSVAGLTDTQYF,TGTGCCAGCAGCGTAGCCGGTCTCACAGATACGCAGTATTTT
NA,NA,TRBJ2-1,18,TRBV7-9,CASSRLTSASVLYNEQFF,TGTGCCAGCAGCCGACTTACATCTGCCAGCGTCCTCTACAATGAGCAGTTCTTC
TRBD2,NA,TRBJ2-1,17,TRBV15,CATSIGDSSGLYNEQFF,TGTGCCACCAGCATTGGAGATTCTAGCGGGTTATACAATGAGCAGTTCTTC
TRBD1,medium-sized,TRBJ1-5,14,TRBV6-1,CASSSQGADQPQHF,TGTGCCAGCAGTTCCCAGGGGGCAGATCAGCCCCAGCATTTT
TRBD1,NA,TRBJ1-2,17,TRBV5-4,CASSSGLRQGVDYGYTF,TGTGCCAGCAGCTCCGGCTTGAGACAGGGTGTCGACTATGGCTACACCTTC
TRBD2,NA,TRBJ2-7,14,TRBV9,CASSISGSPYEQYF,TGTGCCAGCAGCATCAGCGGGAGCCCCTACGAGCAGTACTTC
TRBD1,NA,TRBJ2-7,14,TRBV7-2,CASSSTGQGLEQYF,TGTGCCAGCAGCAGCACCGGACAGGGGCTCGAGCAGTACTTC
TRBD2,NA,TRBJ2-7,16,TRBV11-2,CASSPGWGLEVHEQYF,TGTGCCAGCAGCCCCGGGTGGGGACTAGAGGTTCACGAGCAGTACTTC
NA,NA,TRBJ2-6,16,TRBV6-1,CASSEGSGVWANVLTF,TGTGCCAGCAGTGAAGGCTCAGGGGTTTGGGCCAACGTCCTGACTTTC
TRBD1,NA,TRBJ1-1,16,TRBV5-4,CASSLGDREFPTEAFF,TGTGCCAGCAGCTTGGGAGACAGGGAATTTCCCACTGAAGCTTTCTTT
NA,NA,TRBJ1-2,11,TRBV5-6,CASSFTEGYTF,TGTGCCAGCAGCTTTACGGAGGGCTACACCTTC
NA,NA,TRBJ2-3,14,TRBV7-2,CASSQVAGPDTQYF,TGTGCCAGCAGCCAAGTCGCGGGCCCAGATACGCAGTATTTT
TRBD1,NA,TRBJ2-7,13,TRBV6-1,CASGQGVAYEQYF,TGTGCCAGCGGACAGGGTGTTGCCTACGAGCAGTACTTC
NA,NA,TRBJ1-1,13,TRBV9,CASSPWEGTEAFF,TGTGCCAGCAGCCCTTGGGAGGGCACTGAAGCTTTCTTT
TRBD2,NA,TRBJ2-1,14,TRBV15,CATSRTSGNNEQFF,TGTGCCACCAGCAGAACTAGCGGGAACAATGAGCAGTTCTTC
NA,NA,TRBJ1-6,16,TRBV11-2,CASSSLLAGRDSPLHF,TGTGCCAGCAGCTCCCTATTAGCAGGGAGGGATTCACCCCTCCACTTT
NA,NA,TRBJ2-5,15,TRBV4-1,CASSQPHAVKETQYF,TGCGCCAGCAGCCAGCCCCATGCGGTGAAAGAGACCCAGTACTTC
NA,NA,TRBJ1-5,14,TRBV7-9,CASSPMGGKQPQHF,TGTGCCAGCAGCCCTATGGGGGGGAAACAGCCCCAGCATTTT
NA,NA,TRBJ2-3,15,TRBV30,CAWSVGGVGTDTQYF,TGTGCCTGGAGTGTTGGCGGGGTGGGGACAGATACGCAGTATTTT
TRBD2,NA,TRBJ2-2,19,TRBV4-2,CASSPGLAGAIENTGELFF,TGTGCCAGCAGCCCGGGACTAGCGGGAGCTATAGAAAACACCGGGGAGCTGTTTTTT
NA,NA,TRBJ2-7,14,TRBV6-6,CASSRTANSCEQYF,TGTGCCAGCAGCCGAACCGCGAACAGCTGCGAGCAGTACTTC
TRBD1,NA,TRBJ1-2,14,TRBV6-1,CASSEVGDSYGYTF,TGTGCCAGCAGTGAAGTTGGGGACAGCTATGGCTACACCTTC
NA,NA,TRBJ1-3,17,TRBV28,CASTPGGMTDSGNTIYF,TGTGCCAGCACCCCCGGAGGAATGACTGACTCTGGAAACACCATATATTTT
TRBD2,NA,TRBJ2-7,15,TRBV18,CASTELARSSYEQYF,TGTGCCAGCACAGAACTAGCGCGGAGCTCCTACGAGCAGTACTTC
NA,NA,TRBJ1-5,13,TRBV30,CAWSLGGNQPQHF,TGTGCCTGGAGTTTAGGGGGCAATCAGCCCCAGCATTTT
NA,NA,TRBJ1-5,13,TRBV19,CASSPPPSQPQHF,TGTGCCAGTAGTCCCCCCCCTAGTCAGCCCCAGCATTTT
NA,NA,TRBJ2-3,16,TRBV2,CASSDPNSLKTDTQYF,TGTGCCAGCAGTGATCCTAACTCCCTCAAAACAGATACGCAGTATTTT
TRBD1,NA,TRBJ1-1,15,TRBV5-1,CASSAGQGTDTEAFF,TGCGCCAGCAGCGCCGGACAGGGGACTGACACTGAAGCTTTCTTT
NA,NA,TRBJ1-6,15,TRBV7-2,CASSTGQSYNSPLHF,TGTGCCAGCAGCACCGGACAGTCCTATAATTCACCCCTCCACTTT
NA,NA,TRBJ1-1,15,TRBV18,CASSPRILQLTEAFF,TGTGCCAGCTCACCACGTATCTTACAGCTCACTGAAGCTTTCTTT
NA,NA,TRBJ1-2,13,TRBV2,CASSERKTYGYTF,TGTGCCAGCAGTGAACGGAAGACATATGGCTACACCTTC
TRBD1,NA,TRBJ1-2,15,TRBV7-2,CASSQTGWPTYGYTF,TGTGCCAGCAGCCAGACAGGGTGGCCTACCTATGGCTACACCTTC
TRBD1,NA,TRBJ2-7,17,TRBV5-5,CASSSRLFRDRGREQYF,TGTGCCAGCAGCTCTCGTTTATTCCGGGACAGGGGGCGCGAGCAGTACTTC
NA,NA,TRBJ2-7,13,TRBV19,CASSNRVNHEQYF,TGTGCCAGTAGTAACAGGGTGAACCACGAGCAGTACTTC
NA,NA,TRBJ1-1,13,TRBV2,CASIGAIATEAFF,TGTGCCAGCATTGGGGCCATTGCTACTGAAGCTTTCTTT
NA,NA,TRBJ1-2,13,TRBV7-9,CASSLRESGGYTF,TGTGCCAGCAGCTTAAGGGAGTCGGGGGGCTACACCTTC
NA,NA,TRBJ2-3,14,TRBV5-1,CASSRAGSTDTQYF,TGCGCCAGCAGCAGAGCGGGTAGCACAGATACGCAGTATTTT
TRBD1,NA,TRBJ2-1,15,TRBV14,CASSQVWGQGNEQFF,TGTGCCAGCAGCCAAGTATGGGGACAGGGCAATGAGCAGTTCTTC
NA,NA,TRBJ2-7,11,TRBV5-1,CASSRGYEQYF,TGCGCCAGCAGCCGGGGCTACGAGCAGTACTTC
TRBD2,NA,TRBJ2-5,15,TRBV5-1,CASSRTSGNQETQYF,TGCGCCAGCAGTAGGACTAGCGGAAACCAAGAGACCCAGTACTTC
NA,NA,TRBJ1-2,13,TRBV9,CASSVGGNYGYTF,TGTGCCAGCAGCGTTGGAGGGAACTATGGCTACACCTTC